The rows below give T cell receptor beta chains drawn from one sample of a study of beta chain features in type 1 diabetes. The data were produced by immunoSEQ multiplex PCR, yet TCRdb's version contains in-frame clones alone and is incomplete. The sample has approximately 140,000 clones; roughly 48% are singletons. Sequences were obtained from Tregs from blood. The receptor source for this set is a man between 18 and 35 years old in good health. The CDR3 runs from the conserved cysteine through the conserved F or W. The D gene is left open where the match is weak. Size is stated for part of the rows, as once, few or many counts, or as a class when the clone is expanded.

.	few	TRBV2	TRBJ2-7	TGTGCCAGCAGTGAAGCATTAGGGGCCCAATCCTACGAGCAGTACTTC	CASSEALGAQSYEQYF
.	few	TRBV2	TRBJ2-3	TGTGCCAGCAGGGCCAGGTCGACGACAGATACGCAGTATTTT	CASRARSTTDTQYF
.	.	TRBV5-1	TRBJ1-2	TGCGCCAGCAGCTTTGGAGGCGGCTACACCTTC	CASSFGGGYTF
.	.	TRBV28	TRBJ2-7	TGTGCCAGCAGTCTCCTCTCGGGGTATTCCTACGAGCAGTACTTC	CASSLLSGYSYEQYF
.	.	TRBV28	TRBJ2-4	TGTGCCAGCAGCCCCATATTAGAGAAAAACATTCAGTACTTC	CASSPILEKNIQYF
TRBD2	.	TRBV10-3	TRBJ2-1	TGTGCCATCAGAGGTAGCGGGGGGCCTAACAATGAGCAGTTCTTC	CAIRGSGGPNNEQFF
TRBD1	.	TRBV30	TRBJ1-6	TGTGCCTGGAGTGTATCCGGGACAGTAGATTCACCCCTCCACTTT	CAWSVSGTVDSPLHF
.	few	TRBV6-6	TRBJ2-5	TGTGCCAGCAGTTACCGGTTGGTGGAGACCCAGTACTTC	CASSYRLVETQYF
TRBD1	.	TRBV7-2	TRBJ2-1	TGTGCCAGCAGCTTAGGGTTCGGGACAGGGGTTCTACGGGAGCAGTTCTTC	CASSLGFGTGVLREQFF
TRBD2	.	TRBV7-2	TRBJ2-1	TGTGCCAGCAGCCCGACTAGCGGGAGGGTCAATGAGCAGTTCTTC	CASSPTSGRVNEQFF
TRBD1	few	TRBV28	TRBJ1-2	TGTGCCAGCAGTGAGACAGGGTATGGCTACACCTTC	CASSETGYGYTF
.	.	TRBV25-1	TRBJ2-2	TGTGCCAGCACCAGGCAGGGTACCGGGGAGCTGTTTTTT	CASTRQGTGELFF
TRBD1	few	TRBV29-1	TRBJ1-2	TGCAGCGCGCCGGGACAGGGGGCGTCTAACTATGGCTACACCTTC	CSAPGQGASNYGYTF
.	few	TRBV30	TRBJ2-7	TGTGCCTGGAGAGCCTCGAACGAGCAGTACTTC	CAWRASNEQYF
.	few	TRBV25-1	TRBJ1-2	TGTGCCAGCAGTGAACCTGGAACAGACTATGGCTACACCTTC	CASSEPGTDYGYTF
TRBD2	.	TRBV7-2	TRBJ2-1	TGTGCCAGCAGCTTAGCAGCGGGAGGGTACAATGAGCAGTTCTTC	CASSLAAGGYNEQFF
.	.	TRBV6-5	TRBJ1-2	TGTGCCAGCACCCGGGGATTTAAGGGCGCCTATGGCTACACCTTC	CASTRGFKGAYGYTF
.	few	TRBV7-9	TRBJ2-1	TGTGCCAGCAGCCGAGAGACTACCGGGAATGAGCAGTTCTTC	CASSRETTGNEQFF
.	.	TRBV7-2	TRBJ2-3	TGTGCCAGCAGCTTAGCACACTTCAGGGGCAGCACAGATACGCAGTATTTT	CASSLAHFRGSTDTQYF
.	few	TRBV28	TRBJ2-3	TGTGCCAGCAGTTGGTCGCTAGCGAGAGCCAGAGATACGCAGTATTTT	CASSWSLARARDTQYF
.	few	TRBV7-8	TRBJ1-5	TGTGCCAGCAGCTTAGAGGCCGGGTACCGGAGGAGCAATCAGCCCCAGCATTTT	CASSLEAGYRRSNQPQHF
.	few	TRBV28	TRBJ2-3	TGTGCCAGCACCAAATACTTAGCGCAAACAGATACGCAGTATTTT	CASTKYLAQTDTQYF
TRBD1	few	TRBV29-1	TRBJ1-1	TGCAGCGTTAGACAGGGGTGGGTGAACACTGAAGCTTTCTTT	CSVRQGWVNTEAFF
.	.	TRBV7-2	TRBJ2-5	TGTGCCAGCAGCTTATCGGGGATCGAAGAGACCCAGTACTTC	CASSLSGIEETQYF
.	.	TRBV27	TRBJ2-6	TGTGCCAGCAGTGGTGTACGGGGCTCTGGGGCCAACGTCCTGACTTTC	CASSGVRGSGANVLTF
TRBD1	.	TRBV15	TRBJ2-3	TGTGCCACCGGACAGGCCTTCACAGATACGCAGTATTTT	CATGQAFTDTQYF
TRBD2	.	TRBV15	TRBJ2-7	TGTGCCACCAGCAGGGACTTTGATAGACTAGCCGGAACTGGCGAGCAGTACTTC	CATSRDFDRLAGTGEQYF
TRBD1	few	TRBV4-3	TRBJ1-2	TGCGCCAGCAGCCAAAAACAGACAGGGATAGCTAACTATGGCTACACCTTC	CASSQKQTGIANYGYTF
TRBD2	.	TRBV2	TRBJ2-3	TGTGCCATCCAAAAACACCTAGCGGGGGCCCGTGATACGCAGTATTTT	CAIQKHLAGARDTQYF
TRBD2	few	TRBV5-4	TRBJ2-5	TGTGCCAGCAGCTTGACGGGGGGGGTACAAGAGACCCAGTACTTC	CASSLTGGVQETQYF
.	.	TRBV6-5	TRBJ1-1	TGTGCCAGCAGTTACCGACGGGGGGGCACTGAAGCTTTCTTT	CASSYRRGGTEAFF
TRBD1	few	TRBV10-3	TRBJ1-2	TGTGCCATCAGTGTTTCAGGGGGAACGGGGGGCTACACCTTC	CAISVSGGTGGYTF
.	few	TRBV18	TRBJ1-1	TGTGCCAGCCCAGCCCGGGAGACAAAAGCTTTCTTT	CASPARETKAFF
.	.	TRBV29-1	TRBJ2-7	TGCAGCGTCCACGCCGGGGGAGAGGGGGAGCAGTACTTC	CSVHAGGEGEQYF
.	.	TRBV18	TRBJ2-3	TGTGCCAGCTCACCCCCTCCCGGGAGAGGGGATACGCAGTATTTT	CASSPPPGRGDTQYF
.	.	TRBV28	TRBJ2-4	TGTGCCAGCAGTTTTTGGGGCGGGAACACCAGAGTTCAGTACTTC	CASSFWGGNTRVQYF
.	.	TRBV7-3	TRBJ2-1	TGTGCCAGCAGCCAAACGTCGGCTGGCCCTAGCTCCTACAATGAGCAGTTCTTC	CASSQTSAGPSSYNEQFF
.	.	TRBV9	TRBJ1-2	TGTGCCAGCAGCGTAAGAGAACTTGATGGCTACACCTTC	CASSVRELDGYTF
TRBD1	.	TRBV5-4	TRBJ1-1	TGTGCCAGCAGCTTGGGTGGGACAGCCACTGAAGCTTTCTTT	CASSLGGTATEAFF
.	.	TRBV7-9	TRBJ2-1	TGTGCCAGCACCCAGGGGCAGGGAACCTACAATGAGCAGTTCTTC	CASTQGQGTYNEQFF